This TCR beta chain was sequenced in a study of cytomegalovirus exposure and HLA in healthy donors. PCR involved 60 Vbeta and 13 Jbeta primers. Assay used: immunoSEQ multiplex PCR; TCRdb lists only in-frame clones, some missing. This table holds some 240,000 clones, about nine tenths found once. This clone occurred once. This sequence originates from a girl aged 2 to 10 in good health and CMV-seronegative. The material sequenced was PBMCs.

The CDR3 DNA reads as TGTGCCAGCAGACCGAGGGGAGGCGATGAAAAACTGTTTTTT. Encoded protein: CASRPRGGDEKLFF. V is TRBV6-5 and J is TRBJ1-4, with TRBD1 as a possible D gene (5 bases). The V gene's germline CDR1 is MNHEY and CDR2 SVGAGI. V was shortened by 6 bases and J by 6 bases, with 14 bases between the two germline ends. The CDR3 contains 14 residues.